The 31 T cell receptor beta chains below were found in one sample sequenced in a study of T-cell memory formation after mild COVID-19. TCRdb itself ran the 5' RACE reads through MiXCR, one entry per CDR3 protein. The table has about 350,000 distinct CDR3 sequences, roughly an eighth seen once. The specimen was PBMCs or a T cell subset sorted from them (not recorded which). The receptors shown here come from a man younger than 35 who had mild COVID-19 (a few samples of this study predate the infection). Cell type and time point are not known.

V gene TRBV7-2 combines with J gene TRBJ1-1, with a tentative D call TRBD1 (6 bases). V lost 5 bases, J lost 2 bases, and 9 bases lay in between. The CDR3 is made up of 13 amino acids. The V gene's germline CDR1 is SGHTA and CDR2 FQGNSA. The DNA for the CDR3 is TGTGCCAGCAGCGTCAGGGGCAACACTGAAGCTTTCTTT. It is translated as CASSVRGNTEAFF.

This clonotype was seen a few times. The V and J genes are TRBV4-3 and TRBJ1-2; D might be TRBD1 (6 bases). This CDR3 has 16 residues. The germline CDR1 and CDR2 sequences are LGHNA and YSLEER. The V gene lost 0 bases and the J gene lost 3 bases, with 14 bases spanning the gap. The CDR3 here is CASSQDARGGDYGYTF. The CDR3 region has the DNA TGCGCCAGCAGCCAAGATGCCCGGGGGGGCGACTATGGCTACACCTTC.

This chain connects TRBV7-3 to TRBJ1-1; 8 bases fit TRBD1. The CDR3 has 15 residues. Germline lookup yields CDR1 SGHTA and CDR2 FQGTGA. V lost 0 bases to trimming and J lost 5 bases; unmatched junction nucleotides: 5. CDR3 residues: CASSLTTGGRTEAFF. The CDR3 nucleotides are TGTGCCAGCAGCTTAACAACAGGGGGGAGAACTGAAGCTTTCTTT. The entire variable domain, with the rest obtained from reference TRBV7-3 and TRBJ1-1, is as follows: GAGVSQTPSNKVTEKGKYVELRCDPISGHTALYWYRQSLGQGPEFLIYFQGTGAADDSGLPNDRFFAVRPEGSVSTLKIQRTERGDSAVYLCASSLTTGGRTEAFFGQGTRLTVV.

The chain employs TRBV28 and TRBJ1-2; TRBD1 might be the D (6 bases). With 5 bases removed from V and 8 bases from J, the gap between germline ends came to 12 bases. The germline gives CDR1 MDHEN, CDR2 SYDVKM. The CDR3 spans 12 residues. CDR3 sequence: CASSLTGTGYTF. The CDR3 bases are TGTGCCAGCAGTCTTACAGGGACCGGCTACACCTTC.

In this sample, this clonotype turned up a few times. The chain has TRBV5-4 and TRBJ2-2; possibly TRBD1 or TRBD2 for D (6 bases each). The CDR3 spans 16 residues. Germline CDR1 reads SGHNT; CDR2 reads YYREEE (reference sequence). Between the trimmed V and J ends, which lost 5 bases and 6 bases, there was a span of 20 bases. In DNA, the CDR3 is TGTGCCAGCAGGCCTGAGGGGGGCGCCGAATCCGGGGAGCTGTTTTTT. Encoded protein: CASRPEGGAESGELFF.

The chain joins TRBV6-5 to TRBJ2-7, with a possible D match to TRBD1 (6 bases). The CDR3 is 14 amino acids. The germline gives CDR1 MNHEY, CDR2 SVGAGI. V lost 6 bases to trimming and J lost 1 base, with 13 bases between them. The CDR3 DNA is TGTGCCAGCAGCTTTGACAGGCGTTCCTACGAGCAGTACTTC. This translates into CASSFDRRSYEQYF.

The gene calls are TRBV7-2 and TRBJ2-3; 10 nucleotides align to TRBD2. Germline CDR1 SGHTA, CDR2 FQGNSA. The CDR3 runs 15 residues. The junction had 5 bases not matched to a gene; V was cut back by 4 bases and J by 4 bases. This CDR3 is CASSSSGGAPDTQYF. The DNA for the CDR3 is TGTGCCAGCAGCTCAAGCGGGGGGGCGCCAGATACGCAGTATTTT.

Only a few counts were recorded for this clonotype. The rearrangement links TRBV12-3 or TRBV12-4 to TRBJ2-5; TRBD2 matches at 11 bases. V dropped 5 bases and J dropped 1; count of bases not matched to a gene: 9. This CDR3 region has 17 residues. The CDR3 region has the DNA TGTGCCAGCAGTATGGGACTAGCGGCGATAATCCAAGAGACCCAGTACTTC. This gives the protein CASSMGLAAIIQETQYF.

V gene TRBV15 combines with J gene TRBJ2-2, with D possibly matching TRBD1 (5 bases). Trimming removed 7 bases from V and 7 bases from J, with 16 bases in between. CDR1 LNHNV and CDR2 YYDKDF come from the germline V gene (reference sequence). The CDR3 runs 14 residues. CDR3 in DNA: TGTGCCACCACTCCTAGGGGTTGGGGCGGGGAGCTGTTTTTT. Amino acids: CATTPRGWGGELFF. Using reference TRBV15 and TRBJ2-2 for the parts outside the CDR3, the full variable domain is DAMVIQNPRYQVTQFGKPVTLSCSQTLNHNVMYWYQQKSSQAPKLLFHYYDKDFNNEADTPDNFQSRRPNTSFCFLDIRSPGLGDTAMYLCATTPRGWGGELFFGEGSRLTVL.

This clonotype has more than one count but fewer than ten. V gene TRBV29-1 combines with J gene TRBJ2-7; 7 positions match TRBD1. The CDR3 extends over 13 amino acids. The germline V gene has CDR1 SQVTM and CDR2 ANQGSEA. With V trimmed by 5 bases and J by 6 bases, 10 bases remained unmatched. CDR3 nucleotides: TGCAGCGTTAGGACAGGCACCAAGGGCGAGCAGTACTTC. It specifies CSVRTGTKGEQYF.

This clonotype was picked up a small number of times. The J gene is TRBJ2-1, the V gene TRBV6-5, with a possible D match to TRBD2 (6 bases). Germline V gene sequence: CDR1 MNHEY, CDR2 SVGAGI. This CDR3 is built from 15 residues. With 0 bases removed from V and 0 bases from J, the gap between germline ends came to 6 bases. The CDR3 region is CASSYSAGSYNEQFF. The CDR3 region has the DNA TGTGCCAGCAGTTACTCAGCGGGCTCCTACAATGAGCAGTTCTTC.

The rearrangement uses TRBV24-1 and TRBJ2-5, with 7 bases matching TRBD2. CDR1 is KGHDR, CDR2 SFDVKD, per germline. J lost 5 bases, V lost 3 bases, and 8 bases had no gene match. There are 15 residues in the CDR3. CDR3 sequence reads: CATSDRGEGMETQYF. The DNA of the CDR3 is TGTGCCACCAGTGATCGGGGGGAGGGGATGGAGACCCAGTACTTC.

This clonotype has more than one count but fewer than ten. This chain uses TRBV5-6 with TRBJ2-3; 12 positions agree with TRBD2. In germline, CDR1 is SGHDT, CDR2 YYEEEE. The V segment lost 4 bases and the J segment 2 bases; nucleotides outside the gene matches: 5. The CDR3 spans 16 residues. This CDR3 reads CASSELAGGLTDTQYF. CDR3 coding DNA: TGTGCCAGCAGCGAACTAGCGGGGGGCCTCACAGATACGCAGTATTTT.

This clonotype showed up just a few times. The chain recombines TRBV20-1 with TRBJ1-2; D remains unclear. Trimming cost V 4 bases and J 4 bases, with 13 bases left between them. Germline loops: CDR1 DFQATT, CDR2 SNEGSKA (reference sequence). The CDR3 spans 13 residues. The chain's CDR3 is CSATRRLGYGYTF. For the CDR3, the DNA is TGCAGTGCTACCCGGAGGTTGGGCTATGGCTACACCTTC.

Many counts were recorded for this clonotype. This chain uses TRBV7-7 with TRBJ2-5; a weak D match, TRBD2 (7 bases). The CDR3 extends over 16 amino acids. V lost 5 bases to trimming and J lost 4 bases, with 20 bases between them. In germline, CDR1 is SSHAT, CDR2 FNYEAQ (reference sequence). CDR3 residues: CASSLLVGGRSETQYF. Here the CDR3 DNA reads TGTGCCAGCAGCCTACTCGTGGGGGGGCGGTCAGAGACCCAGTACTTC.

V usage is TRBV7-3 and J usage is TRBJ1-2; the match to TRBD1 covers 8 bases. The CDR3 covers 15 residues. V lost 4 bases and J lost 3; bases outside the gene matches: 7. Germline CDR1 SGHTA, CDR2 FQGTGA. The CDR3 sequence is CASSSNTGGHYGYTF. CDR3 bases: TGTGCCAGCAGCTCTAACACAGGGGGACACTATGGCTACACCTTC. The complete variable domain, with remaining parts taken from reference TRBV7-3 and TRBJ1-2, reads GAGVSQTPSNKVTEKGKYVELRCDPISGHTALYWYRQSLGQGPEFLIYFQGTGAADDSGLPNDRFFAVRPEGSVSTLKIQRTERGDSAVYLCASSSNTGGHYGYTFGSGTRLTVV.

This chain links TRBV7-7 with TRBJ2-2, with D maybe TRBD1 (6 bases). Per the germline V gene, CDR1 is SSHAT and CDR2 is FNYEAQ (reference sequence). Trimming pared 5 bases from V and 4 bases from J, leaving 14 bases between. The CDR3 contains 15 residues. DNA for the CDR3: TGTGCCAGCAGCCCTATTGGCAGGGGCACCGGGGAGCTGTTTTTT. Its translation is CASSPIGRGTGELFF.

This clonotype was counted only a few times. DNA of the CDR3: TGCGCCAGCTGGTACTACAATGAGCAGTTCTTC. Translating gives CASWYYNEQFF. The V and J genes are TRBV5-1 and TRBJ2-1, with D unclear. V shed 7 bases and J shed 3 bases, with 5 bases lying between them. Germline loops: CDR1 SGHRS, CDR2 YFSETQ. This CDR3 contains 11 residues.

This chain uses TRBV4-1 with TRBJ1-2; no definite D call. The germline V and J ends were trimmed by 0 bases and 6 bases, with 11 bases remaining between them. This CDR3 spans 14 amino acids. Germline V gene data show CDR1 as MGHRA and CDR2 as YSYEKL. This CDR3 reads CASSQDEVGHGYTF. CDR3 DNA sequence: TGCGCCAGCAGCCAAGATGAGGTCGGGCATGGCTACACCTTC.

This clonotype turned up a few times. This chain links TRBV4-2 with TRBJ2-5; TRBD2 agrees at 8 bases. This CDR3 spans 16 amino acids. The ends lost 5 bases at V and 2 bases at J; junction bases unmatched: 10. CDR1 LGHNA and CDR2 YNFKEQ come from the germline V gene. The CDR3 sequence: CASSANPAGAQETQYF. CDR3 coding DNA: TGTGCCAGCAGCGCCAACCCAGCGGGGGCTCAAGAGACCCAGTACTTC.

This sequence joins TRBV10-2 and TRBJ2-3; D is unresolved. CDR3 length: 11 amino acids. Germline loops: CDR1 WSHSY, CDR2 SAAADI. Trimming left V 7 bases short and J 2 bases short, with 4 bases between. The CDR3 bases are TGCGCCAGCAAGGACACAGATACGCAGTATTTT. This sequence encodes CASKDTDTQYF.

The chain is built from TRBV5-1 and TRBJ1-1; D is perhaps TRBD1 (6 bases). Trimming removed 5 bases from V and 11 bases from J, with 19 bases in between. Germline V gives CDR1 SGHRS, CDR2 YFSETQ. This CDR3 is 13 amino acids long. CDR3 in amino acids: CASRAQEGDRAFF. For the CDR3, the DNA is TGCGCCAGCAGGGCCCAGGAGGGGGACCGGGCTTTCTTT.

V is TRBV15 and J is TRBJ1-5; perhaps TRBD1 as D (6 bases). Germline loops: CDR1 LNHNV, CDR2 YYDKDF (reference sequence). This CDR3 spans 14 amino acids. V was shortened by 0 bases and J by 4 bases, with 7 bases between the two germline ends. CDR3 nucleotide sequence: TGTGCCACCAGCAGAGATCAGGGGAATCAGCCCCAGCATTTT. This codes for CATSRDQGNQPQHF.

This clonotype was seen a few times. V is TRBV7-2 and J is TRBJ2-3; D uncertain. The V gene lost 1 base and the J gene lost 0 bases, with 14 bases spanning the gap. The germline V gene encodes CDR1 SGHTA and CDR2 FQGNSA. CDR3 length equals 17 residues. The CDR3 sequence: CASSLVSWHSSTDTQYF. CDR3 DNA sequence: TGTGCCAGCAGCTTAGTTTCCTGGCACTCTAGCACAGATACGCAGTATTTT.

V is TRBV20-1 and J is TRBJ2-2; D call uncertain. The CDR3 runs 14 residues. CDR1 and CDR2 (germline): DFQATT, SNEGSKA (reference sequence). The V and J ends lost 0 bases and 9 bases respectively, with 14 bases between them. The CDR3 loop is CSARDIRQARELFF. The CDR3 DNA is TGCAGTGCTAGAGATATCCGGCAGGCCAGGGAGCTGTTTTTT.

This clonotype was detected only a few times. The chain joins TRBV4-3 to TRBJ1-4; a weak D match, TRBD1 (5 bases). CDR3 size: 17 residues. The germline V gene has CDR1 LGHNA and CDR2 YSLEER. Trimming left V 1 base short and J 1 base short, with 13 bases between. The CDR3 sequence: CASSQAITGQTNEKLFF. The CDR3 DNA sequence: TGCGCCAGCAGCCAAGCAATAACAGGACAAACTAATGAAAAACTGTTTTTT.

This clonotype was found a few times. This chain connects TRBV5-1 to TRBJ1-1, with D uncertain. The CDR3 covers 14 residues. In germline, CDR1 is SGHRS, CDR2 YFSETQ. Trimming took 7 bases from V and 5 from J, leaving 18 bases between them. The CDR3 nucleotides are TGCGCCAGCTCGGAAGGACCATTCGGGACTGAAGCTTTCTTT. It codes for CASSEGPFGTEAFF.

DNA of the CDR3: TGCAGCGCGACTAGGCCCACAGATACGCAGTATTTT. Its protein product is CSATRPTDTQYF. The V gene is TRBV29-1, the J gene TRBJ2-3; D perhaps matches TRBD2 (6 bases). The V end lost 7 bases, the J end lost 2 bases, and 10 bases lay between the germline ends. Per the germline V gene, CDR1 is SQVTM and CDR2 is ANQGSEA. This CDR3 is built from 12 residues.

The chain recombines TRBV10-3 with TRBJ1-2; unclear D gene. The germline V and J ends were trimmed by 7 bases and 3 bases, with 18 bases remaining between them. This CDR3 region has 15 residues. Germline V lookup: CDR1 ENHRY, CDR2 SYGVKD. CDR3 DNA sequence: TGTGCCATCAAAAATCGGCAGGCCGGGGACTATGGCTACACCTTC. Protein: CAIKNRQAGDYGYTF.

The chain joins TRBV4-1 to TRBJ2-3, with 10 nucleotides matching TRBD2. After removal of 1 base from V and 2 bases from J, the junction contained 9 bases not matched to a gene. The CDR3 totals 18 residues. Germline CDR1 is MGHRA and CDR2 is YSYEKL. CDR3 loop: CASSQVTELAGFTDTQYF. The CDR3 bases are TGCGCCAGCAGCCAAGTAACCGAACTAGCGGGGTTCACAGATACGCAGTATTTT.

This chain's CDR3 is CASSEPLTEQFF. The DNA of the CDR3 is TGTGCCAGCAGTGAGCCGCTTACTGAGCAGTTCTTC. V is TRBV6-1 and J is TRBJ2-1, with D unresolved. The V gene's germline CDR1 is MNHNS and CDR2 SASEGT. The V end lost 3 bases, the J end lost 9 bases, and 9 bases lay between the germline ends. The CDR3 spans 12 residues.